This is a list of T cell receptor beta chains from one sample in a study of T cells in Graves' hyperthyroidism and ophthalmopathy. MiXCR, applied by TCRdb to the multiplex PCR reads, yields one record per CDR3 protein. Of a few hundred thousand distinct CDR3 sequences listed, about 14% are singletons. The sequenced sample consisted of blood. Receptors were obtained from a woman aged 25 to 39 with Graves' ophthalmopathy. Each CDR3 is given with its conserved first and last residue. Fields, in order: clone size, D gene, J gene, V gene, CDR3 length, CDR3 DNA, CDR3 protein. A D gene is named only where the DNA matches it firmly. Size tells how often a clone was seen (once, few, many) or the class of an expanded clone, and some rows leave it out.

clone_size: many
d_call: .
j_call: TRBJ1-5
v_call: TRBV3-1
cdr3_length: 17
cdr3_nt: TGTGCCAGCAGCCAAGATCGGCGGGGAAGGGGGAATCAGCCCCAGCATTTT
cdr3_aa: CASSQDRRGRGNQPQHF

clone_size: many
d_call: .
j_call: TRBJ1-1
v_call: TRBV7-3
cdr3_length: 14
cdr3_nt: TGTGCCAGCAGCTTGTCCGCTAGGGGGACTGAAGCTTTCTTT
cdr3_aa: CASSLSARGTEAFF

clone_size: many
d_call: .
j_call: TRBJ2-7
v_call: TRBV29-1
cdr3_length: 14
cdr3_nt: TGCAGCGCCGACAGAGAAGGGGGATTGGACGAGCAGTACTTC
cdr3_aa: CSADREGGLDEQYF

clone_size: many
d_call: TRBD1
j_call: TRBJ2-7
v_call: TRBV3-1
cdr3_length: 14
cdr3_nt: TGTGCCAGCAGCCAGACAGGGGGCGCGGACGAGCAGTACTTC
cdr3_aa: CASSQTGGADEQYF

clone_size: many
d_call: .
j_call: TRBJ2-1
v_call: TRBV7-6
cdr3_length: 17
cdr3_nt: TGTGCCAGCAGCCAAGGAACCGGGACTCACTCCTACAATGAGCAGTTCTTC
cdr3_aa: CASSQGTGTHSYNEQFF

clone_size: .
d_call: TRBD2
j_call: TRBJ2-3
v_call: TRBV7-8
cdr3_length: 17
cdr3_nt: TGTGCCAGCAGCGAGAAACTAGCGGGGTGGGGCACAGATACGCAGTATTTT
cdr3_aa: CASSEKLAGWGTDTQYF

clone_size: many
d_call: .
j_call: TRBJ2-3
v_call: TRBV11-3
cdr3_length: 15
cdr3_nt: TGTGCCAGCTCGGCGGGCGGGGTCAGCACAGATACGCAGTATTTT
cdr3_aa: CASSAGGVSTDTQYF

clone_size: .
d_call: .
j_call: TRBJ1-4
v_call: TRBV4-1
cdr3_length: 16
cdr3_nt: .
cdr3_aa: CASSQVFWQGKEKPFF

clone_size: many
d_call: TRBD1
j_call: TRBJ1-2
v_call: TRBV27
cdr3_length: 16
cdr3_nt: TGTGCCAGCAGTTTATCAATACTGGGGACAGGGGAAGGCTACACCTTC
cdr3_aa: CASSLSILGTGEGYTF

clone_size: few
d_call: .
j_call: TRBJ1-2
v_call: TRBV2
cdr3_length: 16
cdr3_nt: TGTGCCAGCAGTGAAGAGGTCCAGGCCAGCTCATATGGCTACACCTTC
cdr3_aa: CASSEEVQASSYGYTF

clone_size: many
d_call: .
j_call: TRBJ1-1
v_call: TRBV11-2
cdr3_length: 15
cdr3_nt: TGTGCCAGCAGCCCCCGGCCGGGGTCGGGAACTGAAGCTTTCTTT
cdr3_aa: CASSPRPGSGTEAFF

clone_size: few
d_call: .
j_call: TRBJ1-6
v_call: TRBV2
cdr3_length: 13
cdr3_nt: TGTGCCAGCAGTGAACTTCAGGGTTCACCCCTCCACTTT
cdr3_aa: CASSELQGSPLHF

clone_size: .
d_call: .
j_call: TRBJ2-5
v_call: TRBV24-1
cdr3_length: 15
cdr3_nt: TGTGCCGCCAGTGCCTTGGACAGAAATCAAGAGACCCAGTACTTC
cdr3_aa: CAASALDRNQETQYF

clone_size: .
d_call: TRBD1
j_call: TRBJ1-4
v_call: TRBV15
cdr3_length: 15
cdr3_nt: TGTGCCACCAGCAGGATCCGGGACAGTAATGAAAAACTGTTTTTT
cdr3_aa: CATSRIRDSNEKLFF

clone_size: many
d_call: .
j_call: TRBJ1-2
v_call: TRBV6-1
cdr3_length: 13
cdr3_nt: TGTGCCAGCAGTGGCCTAGGGGGGGGCGGCTACACCTTC
cdr3_aa: CASSGLGGGGYTF

clone_size: few
d_call: .
j_call: TRBJ2-2
v_call: TRBV6-2/TRBV6-3
cdr3_length: 13
cdr3_nt: TGTGCCAGCGCACCCAGGCGTGATGGGGAGCTGTTTTTT
cdr3_aa: CASAPRRDGELFF

clone_size: .
d_call: TRBD1
j_call: TRBJ2-7
v_call: TRBV27
cdr3_length: 12
cdr3_nt: TGTGCCAGCCGACAGGGGGCTCACGAGCAGTACTTC
cdr3_aa: CASRQGAHEQYF

clone_size: many
d_call: .
j_call: TRBJ2-3
v_call: TRBV6-1
cdr3_length: 15
cdr3_nt: TGTGCCAGCAAAAGGACAGATTTAACCACAGATACGCAGTATTTT
cdr3_aa: CASKRTDLTTDTQYF

clone_size: many
d_call: .
j_call: TRBJ1-1
v_call: TRBV2
cdr3_length: 12
cdr3_nt: TGTGCCAGCAGTGAACAGAACACTGAAGCTTTCTTT
cdr3_aa: CASSEQNTEAFF

clone_size: many
d_call: .
j_call: TRBJ1-4
v_call: TRBV7-2
cdr3_length: 11
cdr3_nt: TGTGCCAGCAGCCAGGAAGGAAAACTGTTTTTT
cdr3_aa: CASSQEGKLFF

clone_size: many
d_call: TRBD2
j_call: TRBJ2-3
v_call: TRBV7-3
cdr3_length: 14
cdr3_nt: TGTGCCAGCAGCCTTAGCGGGGGGGGAGATACGCAGTATTTT
cdr3_aa: CASSLSGGGDTQYF

clone_size: few
d_call: TRBD1
j_call: TRBJ1-6
v_call: TRBV12-3/TRBV12-4
cdr3_length: 14
cdr3_nt: TGTGCCAGCAGCCGCGGACAGGGGAGGTCACCCCTCCACTTT
cdr3_aa: CASSRGQGRSPLHF

clone_size: many
d_call: TRBD2
j_call: TRBJ2-5
v_call: TRBV20-1
cdr3_length: 15
cdr3_nt: TGCAGTGCTAGAGATCCAGCGGGGGGGCTGGAGACCCAGTACTTC
cdr3_aa: CSARDPAGGLETQYF

clone_size: .
d_call: TRBD2
j_call: TRBJ2-1
v_call: TRBV20-1
cdr3_length: 14
cdr3_nt: TGCAGTGCTAGAGAAAGCGGGGGGAACAATGAGCAGTTCTTC
cdr3_aa: CSARESGGNNEQFF

clone_size: many
d_call: .
j_call: TRBJ2-3
v_call: TRBV29-1
cdr3_length: 12
cdr3_nt: TGCAGCGTTAATACAGGGTCAGATACGCAGTATTTT
cdr3_aa: CSVNTGSDTQYF

clone_size: many
d_call: .
j_call: TRBJ2-3
v_call: TRBV11-3
cdr3_length: 15
cdr3_nt: TGTGCCAGCAGCTTAGGACAGCCCGATACAGATACGCAGTATTTT
cdr3_aa: CASSLGQPDTDTQYF

clone_size: many
d_call: TRBD2
j_call: TRBJ2-7
v_call: TRBV20-1
cdr3_length: 15
cdr3_nt: TGCAGTGCCGAAAGACTAGCGGGGGCCAACTACGAGCAGTACTTC
cdr3_aa: CSAERLAGANYEQYF

clone_size: .
d_call: TRBD2
j_call: TRBJ2-7
v_call: TRBV7-6
cdr3_length: 15
cdr3_nt: TGTGCCAGCAGCCCGGGACTAGCGGGGGCCTACAAGCAGTACTTC
cdr3_aa: CASSPGLAGAYKQYF

clone_size: many
d_call: TRBD2
j_call: TRBJ2-7
v_call: TRBV2
cdr3_length: 16
cdr3_nt: TGTGCCAGCAGTGAAAGTGGCGGGGGACGCTTCTACGAGCAGTACTTC
cdr3_aa: CASSESGGGRFYEQYF

clone_size: .
d_call: TRBD1
j_call: TRBJ2-7
v_call: TRBV20-1
cdr3_length: 15
cdr3_nt: TGCAGTGCCGAGAACGCCGGGACAGAAAACTACGAGCAGTACTTC
cdr3_aa: CSAENAGTENYEQYF

clone_size: many
d_call: TRBD2
j_call: TRBJ2-3
v_call: TRBV28
cdr3_length: 15
cdr3_nt: TGTGCCAGCACCAACGCGGGGGGCGGCGCGGATACGCAGTATTTT
cdr3_aa: CASTNAGGGADTQYF

clone_size: many
d_call: TRBD1
j_call: TRBJ1-1
v_call: TRBV6-1
cdr3_length: 16
cdr3_nt: TGTGCCAGCAGTAGACGAGCTGGGACAGTCAGGACTGAAGCTTTCTTT
cdr3_aa: CASSRRAGTVRTEAFF

clone_size: .
d_call: TRBD1
j_call: TRBJ2-1
v_call: TRBV20-1
cdr3_length: 15
cdr3_nt: TGCAGTGCCAGAGCCAAGGGGGCCTGTTACAATGAGCAGTTCTTC
cdr3_aa: CSARAKGACYNEQFF

clone_size: few
d_call: .
j_call: TRBJ2-3
v_call: TRBV7-2
cdr3_length: 16
cdr3_nt: TGTGCCAGCAGCGCCTGGGGGGGGGCCCCCACAGATACGCAGTATTTT
cdr3_aa: CASSAWGGAPTDTQYF

clone_size: many
d_call: TRBD1
j_call: TRBJ1-3
v_call: TRBV20-1
cdr3_length: 15
cdr3_nt: TGCAGTGCTTGGGACAGGAAGGTCTCTGGAAACACCATATATTTT
cdr3_aa: CSAWDRKVSGNTIYF

clone_size: many
d_call: TRBD2
j_call: TRBJ2-3
v_call: TRBV20-1
cdr3_length: 17
cdr3_nt: TGCAGTGCTAGAGATTCCGGCCCTAGCGGGGGGACAGATACGCAGTATTTT
cdr3_aa: CSARDSGPSGGTDTQYF

clone_size: many
d_call: .
j_call: TRBJ1-2
v_call: TRBV6-1
cdr3_length: 16
cdr3_nt: TGTGCCAGCAGTCCTGACCCTCGAGGGCGTGGCTATGGCTACACCTTC
cdr3_aa: CASSPDPRGRGYGYTF

clone_size: .
d_call: .
j_call: TRBJ2-7
v_call: TRBV19
cdr3_length: 13
cdr3_nt: TGTGCCAGTATCCCGACAGGAACCTACGAGCAGTACTTC
cdr3_aa: CASIPTGTYEQYF

clone_size: many
d_call: .
j_call: TRBJ2-2
v_call: TRBV3-1
cdr3_length: 12
cdr3_nt: TGTGCCAGCAGCCCGGACTTCGGGGAGCTGTTTTTT
cdr3_aa: CASSPDFGELFF

clone_size: many
d_call: .
j_call: TRBJ2-7
v_call: TRBV28
cdr3_length: 15
cdr3_nt: TGTGCCAGCAGCCCCGGGGGACAATCCCCCTACGAGCAGTACTTC
cdr3_aa: CASSPGGQSPYEQYF

clone_size: .
d_call: .
j_call: TRBJ2-3
v_call: TRBV2
cdr3_length: 14
cdr3_nt: TGTGCCAGCAAGTACGCTAGCCAAATGGATACGCAGTATTTT
cdr3_aa: CASKYASQMDTQYF

clone_size: many
d_call: .
j_call: TRBJ2-1
v_call: TRBV24-1
cdr3_length: 15
cdr3_nt: TGTGCCACCAGTGATCCCGACGGACTTGGGAATGAGCAGTTCTTC
cdr3_aa: CATSDPDGLGNEQFF

clone_size: .
d_call: TRBD2
j_call: TRBJ2-2
v_call: TRBV20-1
cdr3_length: 14
cdr3_nt: TGCAGTGCCAAACTAGCGGGAGACACCGGGGAGCTGTTTTTT
cdr3_aa: CSAKLAGDTGELFF

clone_size: .
d_call: .
j_call: TRBJ1-1
v_call: TRBV20-1
cdr3_length: 12
cdr3_nt: TGCAGTGTCGCTGTCGTGAGCACTGAAGCTTTCTTT
cdr3_aa: CSVAVVSTEAFF

clone_size: many
d_call: .
j_call: TRBJ1-2
v_call: TRBV2
cdr3_length: 17
cdr3_nt: TGTGCCAGCAGGGGGGTGGCGGGCCACCCGACTAACTATGGCTACACCTTC
cdr3_aa: CASRGVAGHPTNYGYTF